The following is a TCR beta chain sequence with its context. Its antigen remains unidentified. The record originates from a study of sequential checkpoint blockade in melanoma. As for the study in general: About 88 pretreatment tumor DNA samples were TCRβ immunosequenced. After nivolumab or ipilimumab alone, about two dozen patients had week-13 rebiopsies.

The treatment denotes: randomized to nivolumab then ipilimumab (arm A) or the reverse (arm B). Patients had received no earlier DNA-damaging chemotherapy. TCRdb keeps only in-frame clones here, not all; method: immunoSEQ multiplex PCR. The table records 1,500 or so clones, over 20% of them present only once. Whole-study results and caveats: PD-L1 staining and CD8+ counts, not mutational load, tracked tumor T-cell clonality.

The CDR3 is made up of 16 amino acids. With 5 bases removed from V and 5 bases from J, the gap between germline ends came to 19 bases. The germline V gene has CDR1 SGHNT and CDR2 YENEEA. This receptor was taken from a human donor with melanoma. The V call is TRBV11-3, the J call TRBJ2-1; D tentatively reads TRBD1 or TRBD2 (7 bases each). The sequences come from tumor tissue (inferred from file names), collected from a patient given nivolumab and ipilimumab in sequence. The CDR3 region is CASSAGDRVFNNEQFF. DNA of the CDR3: TGTGCCAGCAGCGCGGGAGACAGGGTTTTTAACAATGAGCAGTTCTTC.